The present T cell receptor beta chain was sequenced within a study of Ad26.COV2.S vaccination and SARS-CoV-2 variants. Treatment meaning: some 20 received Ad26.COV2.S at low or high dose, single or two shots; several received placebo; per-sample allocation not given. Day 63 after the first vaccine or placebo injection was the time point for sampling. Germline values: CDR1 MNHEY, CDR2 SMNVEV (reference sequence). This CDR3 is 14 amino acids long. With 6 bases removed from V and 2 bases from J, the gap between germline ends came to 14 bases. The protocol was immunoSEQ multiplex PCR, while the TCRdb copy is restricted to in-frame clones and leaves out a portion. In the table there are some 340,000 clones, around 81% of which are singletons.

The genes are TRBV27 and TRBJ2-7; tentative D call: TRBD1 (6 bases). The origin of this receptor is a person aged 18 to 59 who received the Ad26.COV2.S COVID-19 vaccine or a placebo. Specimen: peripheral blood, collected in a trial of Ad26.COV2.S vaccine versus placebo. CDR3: CASRSQGFAYEQYF. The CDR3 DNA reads TGTGCCAGCAGATCACAGGGTTTCGCCTACGAGCAGTACTTC.